The 13 T cell receptor beta chains in this list originate from one sample, sequenced in a study of blood T cell repertoires in COVID-19. The data were produced by immunoSEQ multiplex PCR, yet TCRdb's version contains in-frame clones alone and is incomplete. The table records about 270,000 clones, around 86% of them present only once. Source material: peripheral blood. The source is a man in his forties or fifties with active or convalescent COVID-19.

The gene calls are TRBV24-1 and TRBJ1-2, with TRBD1 identical over 8 bases. The CDR3 loop spans 16 amino acids. Trimming at V came to 5 bases and at J to 4 bases, leaving 11 bases not matched to a gene. CDR1 and CDR2 from the germline V gene are KGHDR and SFDVKD. The CDR3 coding sequence is TGTGCCACCAGTGTAGGGGGAGACAGGGGACCCTATGGCTACACCTTC. It yields the protein CATSVGGDRGPYGYTF.

The CDR3 here is CASSRTGYYEQYF. In DNA form, the CDR3 reads TGCGCCAGCAGCCGGACAGGATACTACGAGCAGTACTTC. This chain uses TRBV10-1 with TRBJ2-7; 7 nucleotides align to TRBD1. Germline CDR1 and CDR2: WNHNN and SYGVQD (reference sequence). The V segment lost 6 bases and the J segment 3 bases; nucleotides outside the gene matches: 5. The CDR3 is made up of 13 amino acids.

The V call is TRBV12-5, the J call TRBJ2-7; possibly TRBD1 for D (6 bases). There are 15 residues in the CDR3. V lost 5 bases, J lost 3 bases, and 17 bases lay in between. In germline, CDR1 is LGHNT, CDR2 FRNRAP. The CDR3 spells CASGANPGHHYEQYF. CDR3 nucleotide sequence: TGTGCTAGTGGTGCCAATCCGGGACACCACTACGAGCAGTACTTC.

This chain uses TRBV15 with TRBJ1-5, with D unresolved. The CDR3 runs to 13 residues. Germline V gives CDR1 LNHNV, CDR2 YYDKDF (reference sequence). The V end lost 0 bases, the J end lost 4 bases, and 4 bases lay between the germline ends. The chain's CDR3 is CATSRDLNQPQHF. The CDR3 bases are TGTGCCACCAGCAGAGACCTTAATCAGCCCCAGCATTTT.

In this sample, this clone turned up a few times. The chain recombines TRBV3-1 (or the pseudogene TRBV3-2) with TRBJ2-7, with TRBD2 matching over 7 bases. Trimming at V came to 3 bases and at J to 0 bases, leaving 5 bases not matched to a gene. Per germline, CDR1 LGHDT and CDR2 YNNKEL (reference sequence). CDR3 length: 15 amino acids. CDR3 sequence: CASSHRGRSSYEQYF. CDR3 coding DNA: TGTGCCAGCAGCCACCGCGGGAGAAGCTCCTACGAGCAGTACTTC.

The chain recombines TRBV27 with TRBJ2-7, with unresolved D. V was pared by 6 bases and J by 4 bases, with 16 bases between. This CDR3 region has 14 residues. CDR1 and CDR2 (germline): MNHEY, SMNVEV (reference sequence). CDR3 sequence: CASSLSYAGYEQYF. The CDR3 DNA reads TGTGCCAGCAGCCTGAGTTACGCCGGGTACGAGCAGTACTTC.

This clone appeared once. The CDR3 loop reads CASTTGVGNTIYF. The CDR3 DNA is TGTGCCAGCACAACAGGGGTCGGAAACACCATATATTTT. The J gene is TRBJ1-3, the V gene TRBV6-5, with 7 bases lining up with TRBD1. The germline CDR1 and CDR2 sequences are MNHEY and SVGAGI. The V segment lost 7 bases and the J segment 4 bases; nucleotides outside the gene matches: 4. This CDR3 spans 13 amino acids.

This clone was found a few times. The V and J genes are TRBV10-3 and TRBJ2-3; 8 bases map to TRBD2. CDR1 is ENHRY and CDR2 is SYGVKD in the germline V gene. This CDR3 spans 12 amino acids. J gave up 1 base and V 10 bases, and 1 base lay outside the gene matches. For the CDR3, the DNA is TGTGCCACCGGGGGGGGCACAGATACGCAGTATTTT. It specifies CATGGGTDTQYF.

The chain joins TRBV24-1 to TRBJ2-5; the match to TRBD2 covers 8 bases. The CDR3 is 13 amino acids. CDR1 is KGHDR, CDR2 SFDVKD, per germline. J lost 3 bases, V lost 9 bases, and 5 bases had no gene match. Here the CDR3 reads CATGRGGEETQYF. In nucleotides, the CDR3 is TGTGCCACCGGCCGGGGGGGAGAAGAGACCCAGTACTTC.

The genes are TRBV5-4 and TRBJ2-1; possibly TRBD2 for D (5 bases). Trimming took 5 bases from V and 0 from J, leaving 12 bases between them. This CDR3 has 15 residues. Germline loops: CDR1 SGHNT, CDR2 YYREEE (reference sequence). CDR3 sequence: CASRTPGSSYNEQFF. In DNA form, the CDR3 reads TGTGCCAGCAGAACCCCGGGGAGCTCCTACAATGAGCAGTTCTTC.

J is TRBJ1-6 and V is TRBV5-6; 9 nucleotides line up with TRBD1. Germline CDR1 is SGHDT and CDR2 is YYEEEE. The CDR3 is made up of 14 amino acids. V was pared by 7 bases and J by 14 bases, with 13 bases of the junction left unmatched. The DNA for the CDR3 is TGTGCCAGCGCCTGGGGACAGGGATCATCAGCCCTCCACTTT. Amino acids: CASAWGQGSSALHF.

The chain joins TRBV6-1 to TRBJ1-5, with TRBD1 matching 9 bases. After removal of 1 base from V and 7 bases from J, the junction contained 17 bases not matched to a gene. Germline V gene sequence: CDR1 MNHNS, CDR2 SASEGT. This CDR3 contains 19 residues. The CDR3 region is CASSEGGAGIDRGFQPQHF. In DNA, the CDR3 is TGTGCCAGCAGTGAAGGCGGCGCGGGGATTGACAGGGGGTTCCAGCCCCAGCATTTT.

The chain recombines TRBV7-2 with TRBJ2-3, with 11 nucleotides matching TRBD2. Germline trimming cut 3 bases from V and 4 bases from J; bases unmatched to any gene: 12. This CDR3 comprises 18 residues. Germline V gives CDR1 SGHTA, CDR2 FQGNSA. In DNA form, the CDR3 reads TGTGCCAGCAGCTTTAGCGGGGGGGCCTTAGGGGACTCAGATACGCAGTATTTT. As protein: CASSFSGGALGDSDTQYF.